The following is a T cell receptor (beta chain) sequence with its context. Its target antigen remains unknown. No base-level quality is on record; no much larger clone is a single base apart. The library was prepared using the immunoSEQ multiplex PCR assay. For the multiplex PCR, a mixture combining 60 forward primers for TCR Vbeta segments and 13 reverse primers for TCR Jbeta segments was used. The CDR3 region of rearranged TCR beta genes was amplified from genomic DNA with a multiplex PCR assay. Amplified TCR beta libraries were sequenced as 87-base-pair reads on the Illumina HiSeq System. Per the original workflow: Across the 600 to 700 repertoires, a later analysis counted 75 million to 90 million unique TCR beta chains, approximately 12 million of which were shared by at least two donors. Raw reads were error-corrected and collapsed into unique sequences with a nearest-neighbor algorithm that merged closely related sequences to remove PCR and sequencing errors. V, D and J gene segments were assigned by aligning CDR3 sequences to IMGT reference sequences. For a sequence to be retained, a match of at least six nucleotides to both a V gene segment and a J gene segment was required. Rearrangements were classified as productive when the CDR3 lacked stop codons and remained in frame with V and J, and all other rearrangements were classified as non-productive. CDR3 was defined by IMGT convention, running from the second conserved V-encoded cysteine to the conserved J-encoded phenylalanine. In an earlier analysis of around 640 of the donors, sequences lacking an unambiguous match to a single V gene segment were excluded. In an earlier analysis of 587 of the donors, a V segment was called functional when productive rearrangements were above 56.7%, and segregating when the standard deviation between donors exceeded 5%. To diagnose cytomegalovirus status from the catalog of TCR beta chain sequences, a statistical classification framework was built. In a later analysis, TCR nucleotide sequences were compared against IMGT/GENE-DB human TR gene sequences so that V and J genes could be assigned. A later analysis assigned CDR3 sequences and most-parsimonious VDJ recombination scenarios with the TCRdist pipeline. In a later analysis, each TCR beta chain was defined by its CDR3 amino acid sequence together with its V-gene family, and reads without a unique V-gene family were excluded. As a way to deal with suspected cross-contamination and a sequencing artifact, a later analysis dropped 592 nucleotide sequences that were highly shared and had low generation probability. For each public chain, a later analysis derived a clonal expansion index from normalized ranks of inferred template counts within each repertoire. A later analysis computed generation probabilities with a VDJ recombination model fitted to out-of-frame rearrangements, and checked the results against IGoR. Hypergeometric tests were used in a later analysis to score TCR-TCR, TCR-HLA and TCR-CMV co-occurrence, with a repertoire-size bias correction applied to the TCR pairs. In a later analysis, false discovery rates were estimated by permuting HLA or CMV assignments 20 times. In a later analysis, co-occurring TCRs were grouped with DBSCAN, and TCRdist sequence similarity was added when clustering was performed within HLA-allele-positive subsets. Co-occurrence clustering excluded repertoires with fewer than 30,000 or more than 120,000 public chains, plus five with anomalous nucleotide sharing. The source is immuneACCESS, and TCRdb retained only in-frame sequences with V and J called. Part of the clones is not carried over; for the studies checked, unresolved V genes explain less than half of this, and the remainder is unexplained. V, J and clone size reflect that table, while D and trimming were determined from the DNA. Here the sample has about 100,000 clones; roughly 78% occur a single time. 5.5% to 8% of the sample comes from the top ten.

The cohort comprised 666 healthy bone marrow donors. All cohort members were sampled while nominally healthy, although unrecorded immune exposures were likely present. The donor was CMV seronegative and was included in the group of about 350 seronegative cohort members. Every donor gave a peripheral blood sample, and the peripheral blood mononuclear cells from that sample were used for TCR beta sequencing. Genomic DNA was extracted from the blood cell samples with the Qiagen DNeasy Blood Extraction Kit. These data originate in a study of cytomegalovirus exposure and HLA in healthy donors (dated by TCRdb to 2016 to 2017). For context, the study as a whole: An earlier analysis of several hundred of the donors reported approximately 300 Gb of sequence data and some 120 million unique TCR beta sequences from roughly 180 million T cells. Donor age, sex, ethnicity and CMV serostatus were collected together with the repertoire data. Roughly 5 DR-DQ haplotypes were handled as single units for association and clustering, since linkage in the cohort was strong. The study aimed to test whether cataloging public T cell receptors could reveal signatures of past pathogen exposure. Approximately 310 gigabases of sequencing data and around 87 million unique TCR sequences were included in an early release covering roughly 700 HLA-typed donors. Class I and class II HLA loci were covered by the typing at four-digit resolution. A later genetic analysis used genome-wide SNP genotypes for about 65% of the 666 donors, treating that subset as a discovery cohort. The later analysis used no new phenotypic data to find candidate immune exposures, relying instead on TCR beta sequences and their occurrence across donors. Of the roughly 400 genotyped donors, more than 75% were placed in the genetic ancestry cluster associated with self-reported Caucasian donors. In an earlier analysis of about 590 of the donors, high-throughput TCR beta sequencing was used to judge whether each TCR beta V gene segment behaved as functional or pseudogenic. To study patterns of TCR occurrence, a later analysis re-analyzed previously published TCR beta repertoires from hundreds of donors and added high-resolution HLA genotyping. In addition to the first cohort of approximately 650 subjects, a separate validation cohort of about 120 different subjects was used. The study combined high-throughput TCR immunosequencing, statistical association of individual TCRs with disease status, and machine learning to predict cytomegalovirus infection status. Every repertoire in the discovery cohort had been generated on one and the same sequencing platform. On average, about 200,000 unique TCR beta nucleotide sequences were sequenced per donor among more than 350 genotyped donors of the cohort, with roughly 18% of those sequences being non-productive. The number of donors typed differed by locus, with roughly 629-640 for A, B, C, DRB1 and DQB1, around 520 for DQA1, 606 for DPA1, and some 440 for DPB1. Using immunosequencing, the study profiled T cell repertoires from fewer than 700 subjects and related those repertoires to cytomegalovirus serostatus.

Overall study results and their limits: The study gave a list of around 170 TCR beta chains associated with cytomegalovirus. Across donors, most TCR sequences were observed very rarely, whereas some public TCRs were present in many individuals. Specific HLA alleles were associated with 18,000 or so TCR beta sequences at a false discovery rate of 0.05 in a later analysis. In an earlier analysis of fewer than 750 of the donors, most TCR beta V segments were observed in productive rearrangements about 87% or about 30% of the time, broadly matching IMGT annotations. HLA typing was unavailable for some donors at each locus, so association tests used only the typed subset. This cohort had only TCR beta chains sequenced, and the lack of alpha or paired-chain data limited which features could be detected. Linkage disequilibrium might explain the correlated functional status among segregating V segments, but an unknown experimental factor could not be excluded. A cluster of highly shared sequence variants was judged likely to be a technical artifact of the sequencing pipeline. Because the 87-base-pair reads could not distinguish some IMGT-functional V segments, including TRBV6-2 and TRBV6-3, those segments were excluded. Because counts were too low, roughly 16 rarely observed V segments, including chromosome 9 orphons, were left out of the earlier analysis of over 550 of the donors. In vitro tests confirmed that a few of the cytomegalovirus-associated TCR beta chains recognize cytomegalovirus antigens. A further reported finding was that TCR beta sequences accurately predicted the HLA-A and HLA-B alleles for most subjects in the first cohort. Strong co-occurrence of HLA alleles, especially DR and DQ, made assigning TCR associations to individual alleles difficult. A later genetic analysis reported fewer N-insertions in productive TCRs among donors in an Asian-associated ancestry cluster than the approximately 700-donor mean. According to a later analysis, most CMV-associated TCR beta chains appeared to be HLA-restricted, and the HLA associations seemed to be driven largely by CMV exposure. A later genetic analysis associated a missense DCLRE1C variant with V-gene and J-gene trimming of TCR beta chains, and an independent cohort replicated the association. Several of the top co-occurrence clusters appeared to be linked to parvovirus B19, influenza, CMV and Epstein-Barr virus, according to a later analysis. The classifier was reported to diagnose cytomegalovirus status with high specificity and sensitivity in both the original cohort and the validation cohort. Roughly uniform sequencing depth across donors was assumed in presence/absence analyses, although this assumption may not hold. In a later analysis, HLA-associated TCR beta chains showed more clonal expansion and lower generation probabilities than non-associated chains that were equally common. CMV serostatus was the only immune exposure information available for the cohort. According to the authors, the approach could potentially be generalized to other disease states and immunological phenotypes. According to a later analysis, TCR association rates differed among HLA loci, with DRB1 alleles showing the most associated TCRs and HLA-C alleles showing the fewest.

The germline V gene sets CDR1 to MGHDK and CDR2 to SYGVNS. V is cut back by 8 bases and J by 6 bases, with 8 bases in the junction unmatched. Spanning cysteine to phenylalanine, the CDR3 consists of 14 amino acids. Only the CDR3 portion is preserved as DNA: 42 bases, with reading frame beginning at the first base. The clonotype was recovered from a man under 40 in good health and CMV-seronegative. What was sequenced was PBMCs. The chain links TRBV25-1 with TRBJ2-1; 9 bases in between match TRBD1. The DNA sequence is given as TGTGCCAGCCGGGGACAGGGTAGCCTCAATGAGCAGTTCTTC. Its protein product is CASRGQGSLNEQFF.